This T cell receptor (beta chain) is from a study of T cell repertoires in cytomegalovirus infection. Germline loops: CDR1 MDHEN, CDR2 SYDVKM. This CDR3 has 12 residues. V dropped 6 bases and J dropped 6; count of bases not matched to a gene: 3. TCRdb ran MiXCR on the reads and lists one entry per CDR3 protein. The table has some 300,000 distinct CDR3 sequences, around 10% seen once; the top ten hold over 2.5%. This clonotype came up a few times. V and J are TRBV28 and TRBJ1-2, with TRBD1 identical over 8 bases. The receptor's source is a human donor in good health (CMV status not recorded). Some clones in this sample may be carry-over from other donors' samples. The specimen sequenced was PBMCs. The CDR3 DNA reads as TGTGCCAGCAGACGACAGGGGCATGGCTACACCTTC. It encodes CASRRQGHGYTF.